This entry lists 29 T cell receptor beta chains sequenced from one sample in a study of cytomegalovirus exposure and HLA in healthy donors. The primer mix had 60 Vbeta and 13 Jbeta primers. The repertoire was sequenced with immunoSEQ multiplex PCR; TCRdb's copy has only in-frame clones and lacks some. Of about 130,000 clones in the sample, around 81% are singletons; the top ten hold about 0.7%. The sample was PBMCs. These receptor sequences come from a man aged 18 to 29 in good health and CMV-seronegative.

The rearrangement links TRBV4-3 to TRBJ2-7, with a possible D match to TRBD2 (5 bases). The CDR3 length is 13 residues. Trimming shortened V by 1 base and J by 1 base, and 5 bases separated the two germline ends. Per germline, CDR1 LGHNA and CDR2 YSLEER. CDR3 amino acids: CASSQGTSYEQYF. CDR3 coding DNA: TGCGCCAGCAGCCAAGGGACTTCCTACGAGCAGTACTTC.

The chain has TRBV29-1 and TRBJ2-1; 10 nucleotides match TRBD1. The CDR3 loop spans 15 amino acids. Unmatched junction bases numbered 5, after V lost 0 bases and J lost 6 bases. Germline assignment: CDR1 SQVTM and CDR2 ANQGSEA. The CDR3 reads CSVEERDRGRNEQFF. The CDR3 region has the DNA TGCAGCGTTGAAGAGAGGGACAGGGGTCGCAATGAGCAGTTCTTC.

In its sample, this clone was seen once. The CDR3 reads CASSYLLGTGFRQEQFF. In nucleotides, the CDR3 is TGCGCCAGCAGCTACCTGCTAGGGACAGGGTTTCGACAAGAGCAGTTCTTC. The rearrangement links TRBV5-1 to TRBJ2-1; 9 nucleotides match TRBD1. The CDR3 consists of 17 residues. Per the germline V gene, CDR1 is SGHRS and CDR2 is YFSETQ. V shed 3 bases and J 10 bases; nucleotides not matched to a gene: 17.

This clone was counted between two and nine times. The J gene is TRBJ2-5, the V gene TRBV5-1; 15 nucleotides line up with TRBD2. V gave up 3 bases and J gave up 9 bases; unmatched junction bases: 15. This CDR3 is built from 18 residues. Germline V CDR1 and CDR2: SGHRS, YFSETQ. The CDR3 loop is CASSSYPRTSGGVVPQYF. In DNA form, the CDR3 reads TGCGCCAGCAGCTCTTACCCCAGGACTAGCGGGGGGGTGGTCCCCCAGTACTTC.

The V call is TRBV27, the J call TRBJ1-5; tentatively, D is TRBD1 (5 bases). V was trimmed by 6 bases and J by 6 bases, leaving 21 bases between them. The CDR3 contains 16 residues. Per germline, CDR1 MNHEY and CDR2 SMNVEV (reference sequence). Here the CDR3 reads CASRQDAAGGGQPQHF. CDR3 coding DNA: TGTGCCAGCAGACAGGACGCTGCGGGGGGAGGTCAGCCCCAGCATTTT.

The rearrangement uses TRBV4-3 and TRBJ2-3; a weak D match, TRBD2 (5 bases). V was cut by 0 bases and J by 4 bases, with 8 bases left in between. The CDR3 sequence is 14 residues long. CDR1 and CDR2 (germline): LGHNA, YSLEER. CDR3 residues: CASSQDPGADTQYF. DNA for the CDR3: TGCGCCAGCAGCCAAGATCCCGGGGCAGATACGCAGTATTTT.

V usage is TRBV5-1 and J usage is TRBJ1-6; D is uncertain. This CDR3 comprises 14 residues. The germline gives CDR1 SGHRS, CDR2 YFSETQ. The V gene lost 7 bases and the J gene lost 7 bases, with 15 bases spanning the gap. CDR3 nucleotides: TGCGCCAGCCCCTGGCTGCTGCCGAATTCACCCCTCCACTTT. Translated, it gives CASPWLLPNSPLHF.

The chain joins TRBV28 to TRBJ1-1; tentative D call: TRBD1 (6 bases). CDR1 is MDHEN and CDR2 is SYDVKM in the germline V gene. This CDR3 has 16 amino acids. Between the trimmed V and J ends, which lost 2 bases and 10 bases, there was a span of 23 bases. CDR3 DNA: TGTGCCAGCAGTTTAAGGAGCTCGTCGGGGGGCTTGGGAGCTTTCTTT. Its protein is CASSLRSSSGGLGAFF.

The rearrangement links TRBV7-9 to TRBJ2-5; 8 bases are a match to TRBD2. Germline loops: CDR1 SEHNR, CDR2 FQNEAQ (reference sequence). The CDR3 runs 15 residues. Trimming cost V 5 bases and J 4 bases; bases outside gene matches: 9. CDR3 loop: CASSRRGRGAETQYF. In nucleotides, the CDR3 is TGTGCCAGCAGCCGCCGGGGGCGGGGGGCAGAGACCCAGTACTTC.

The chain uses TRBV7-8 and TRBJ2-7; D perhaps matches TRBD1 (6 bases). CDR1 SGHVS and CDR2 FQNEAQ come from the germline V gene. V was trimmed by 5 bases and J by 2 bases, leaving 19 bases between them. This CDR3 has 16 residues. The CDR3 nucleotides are TGTGCCAGCAGCCGTACAGGACAGACGACAACCTACGAGCAGTACTTC. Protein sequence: CASSRTGQTTTYEQYF.

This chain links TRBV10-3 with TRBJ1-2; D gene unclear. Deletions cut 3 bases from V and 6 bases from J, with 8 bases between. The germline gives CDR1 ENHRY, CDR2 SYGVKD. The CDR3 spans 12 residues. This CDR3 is CAISDLRDGYTF. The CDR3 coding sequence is TGTGCCATCAGTGATCTTCGAGATGGCTACACCTTC.

The CDR3 reads CASSQVPRMSTDTQYF. CDR3 in DNA: TGCGCCAGCAGCCAAGTCCCCAGGATGAGCACAGATACGCAGTATTTT. This chain connects TRBV4-1 to TRBJ2-3; D is unresolved. Between the trimmed V and J ends, which lost 1 base and 0 bases, there was a span of 11 bases. CDR1 and CDR2 from the germline V gene are MGHRA and YSYEKL. This CDR3 contains 16 residues.

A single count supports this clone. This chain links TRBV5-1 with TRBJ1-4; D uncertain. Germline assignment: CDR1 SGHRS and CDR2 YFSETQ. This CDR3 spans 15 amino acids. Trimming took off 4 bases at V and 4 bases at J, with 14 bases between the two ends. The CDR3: CASSTGGQNNEKLFF. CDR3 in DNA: TGCGCCAGCAGCACGGGAGGGCAGAATAATGAAAAACTGTTTTTT.

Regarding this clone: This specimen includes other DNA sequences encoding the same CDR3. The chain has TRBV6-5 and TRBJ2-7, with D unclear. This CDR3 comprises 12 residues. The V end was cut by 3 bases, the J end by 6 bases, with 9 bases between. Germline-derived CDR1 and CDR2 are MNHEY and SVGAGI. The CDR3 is CASSYRGREQYF. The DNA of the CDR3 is TGTGCCAGCAGTTATCGTGGGCGCGAGCAGTACTTC.

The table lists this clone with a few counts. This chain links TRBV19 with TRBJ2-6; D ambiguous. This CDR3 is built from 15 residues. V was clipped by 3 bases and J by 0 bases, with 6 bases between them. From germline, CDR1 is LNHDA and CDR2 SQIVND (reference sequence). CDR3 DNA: TGTGCCAGTAGTATTGCGATCTCTGGGGCCAACGTCCTGACTTTC. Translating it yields CASSIAISGANVLTF.

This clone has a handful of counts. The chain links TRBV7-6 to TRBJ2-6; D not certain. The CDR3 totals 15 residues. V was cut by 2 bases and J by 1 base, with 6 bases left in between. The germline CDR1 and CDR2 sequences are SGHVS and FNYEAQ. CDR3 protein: CASSLTRSGANVLTF. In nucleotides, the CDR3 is TGTGCCAGCAGCTTAACGAGGTCTGGGGCCAACGTCCTGACTTTC. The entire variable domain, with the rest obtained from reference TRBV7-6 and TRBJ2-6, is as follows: GAGVSQSPRYKVTKRGQDVALRCDPISGHVSLYWYRQALGQGPEFLTYFNYEAQQDKSGLPNDRFSAERPEGSISTLTIQRTEQRDSAMYRCASSLTRSGANVLTFGAGSRLTVL.

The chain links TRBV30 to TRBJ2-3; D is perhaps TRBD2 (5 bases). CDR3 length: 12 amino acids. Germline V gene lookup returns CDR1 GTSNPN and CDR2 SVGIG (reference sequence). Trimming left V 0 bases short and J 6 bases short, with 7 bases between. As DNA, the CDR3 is TGTGCCTGGAGTGTACGCGGGGATACGCAGTATTTT. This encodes CAWSVRGDTQYF.

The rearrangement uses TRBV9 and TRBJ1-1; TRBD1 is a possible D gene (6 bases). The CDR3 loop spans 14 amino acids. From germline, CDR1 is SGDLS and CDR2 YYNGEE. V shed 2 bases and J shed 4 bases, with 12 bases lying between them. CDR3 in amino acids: CASSVTTGSTEAFF. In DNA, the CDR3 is TGTGCCAGCAGCGTGACCACAGGGAGCACTGAAGCTTTCTTT.

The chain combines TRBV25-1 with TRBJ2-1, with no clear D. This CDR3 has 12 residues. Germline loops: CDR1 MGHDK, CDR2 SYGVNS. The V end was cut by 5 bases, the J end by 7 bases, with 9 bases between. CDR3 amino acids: CASSTTVNEQFF. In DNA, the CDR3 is TGTGCCAGCAGTACAACAGTAAATGAGCAGTTCTTC.

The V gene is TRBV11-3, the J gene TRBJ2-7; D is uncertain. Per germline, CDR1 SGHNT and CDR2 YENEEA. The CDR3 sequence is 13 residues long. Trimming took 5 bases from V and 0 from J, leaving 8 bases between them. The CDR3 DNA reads TGTGCCAGCAGCCCAGGAACCTCCTACGAGCAGTACTTC. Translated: CASSPGTSYEQYF.

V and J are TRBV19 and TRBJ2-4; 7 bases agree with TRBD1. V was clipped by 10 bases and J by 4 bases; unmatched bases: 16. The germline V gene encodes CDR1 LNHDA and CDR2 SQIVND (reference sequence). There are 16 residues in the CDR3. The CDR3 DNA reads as TGTGCCACCCGAGATACACAGGGGAAACTTAAAAACATTCAGTACTTC. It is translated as CATRDTQGKLKNIQYF.

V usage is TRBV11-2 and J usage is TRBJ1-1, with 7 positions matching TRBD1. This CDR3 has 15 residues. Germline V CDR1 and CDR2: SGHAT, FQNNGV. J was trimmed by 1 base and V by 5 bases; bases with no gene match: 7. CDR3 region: CASSEYRGKNTEAFF. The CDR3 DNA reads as TGTGCCAGCAGCGAATACAGGGGCAAGAACACTGAAGCTTTCTTT.

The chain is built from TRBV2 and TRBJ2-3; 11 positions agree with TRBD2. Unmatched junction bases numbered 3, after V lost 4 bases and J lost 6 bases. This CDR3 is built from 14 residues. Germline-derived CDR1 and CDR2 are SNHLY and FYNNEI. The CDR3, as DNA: TGTGCCAGCAGTGTTAGCGGGGGGGAGGATACGCAGTATTTT. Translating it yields CASSVSGGEDTQYF. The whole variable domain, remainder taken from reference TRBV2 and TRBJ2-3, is EPEVTQTPSHQVTQMGQEVILRCVPISNHLYFYWYRQILGQKVEFLVSFYNNEISEKSEIFDDQFSVERPDGSNFTLKIRSTKLEDSAMYFCASSVSGGEDTQYFGPGTRLTVL.

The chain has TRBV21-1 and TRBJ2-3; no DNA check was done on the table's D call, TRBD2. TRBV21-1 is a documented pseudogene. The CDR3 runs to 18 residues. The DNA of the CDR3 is TGTGCCAGCACCCTATTAAAGACCGGGAGATCTAGCACAGATACGCAGTATTTT. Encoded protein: CASTLLKTGRSSTDTQYF.

CDR3 sequence reads: CASSLRESSYEQYF. The DNA for the CDR3 is TGCGCCAGCAGCTTGCGGGAGAGCTCCTACGAGCAGTACTTC. This chain joins TRBV5-1 and TRBJ2-7, with D tentatively TRBD2 (6 bases). The CDR3 is 14 residues long. CDR1 is SGHRS, CDR2 YFSETQ, per germline. The germline V and J ends were trimmed by 1 base and 0 bases, with 8 bases remaining between them.

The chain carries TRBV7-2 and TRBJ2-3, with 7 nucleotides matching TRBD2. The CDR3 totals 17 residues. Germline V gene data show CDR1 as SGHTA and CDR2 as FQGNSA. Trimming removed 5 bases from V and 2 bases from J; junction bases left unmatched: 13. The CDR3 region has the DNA TGTGCCAGCAGCCCACTAAGGTGGCGGGAGTACACAGATACGCAGTATTTT. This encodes CASSPLRWREYTDTQYF.

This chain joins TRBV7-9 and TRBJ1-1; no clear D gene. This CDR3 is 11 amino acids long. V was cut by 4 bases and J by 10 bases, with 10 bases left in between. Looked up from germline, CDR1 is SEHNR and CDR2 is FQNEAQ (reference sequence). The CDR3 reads CASSSNRVAFF. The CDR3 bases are TGTGCCAGCAGCTCTAACCGGGTAGCTTTCTTT.

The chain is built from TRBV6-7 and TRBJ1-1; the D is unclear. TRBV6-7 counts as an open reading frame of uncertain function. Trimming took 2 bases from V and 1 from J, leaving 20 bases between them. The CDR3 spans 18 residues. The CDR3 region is CASSYVVPQEDPNTEAFF. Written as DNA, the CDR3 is TGTGCCAGCAGTTACGTAGTTCCCCAGGAGGATCCGAACACTGAAGCTTTCTTT.

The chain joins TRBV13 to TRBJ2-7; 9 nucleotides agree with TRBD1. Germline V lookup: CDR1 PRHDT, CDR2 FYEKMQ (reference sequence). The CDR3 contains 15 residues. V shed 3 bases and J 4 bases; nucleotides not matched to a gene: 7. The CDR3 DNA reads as TGTGCCAGCAGCTTCGGACAGGGGTACATGTACGAGCAGTACTTC. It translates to CASSFGQGYMYEQYF.